One T cell receptor beta chain is described in this entry. No antigen is known for it. Each CDR3 protein gets one entry after TCRdb re-called the RT-PCR reads with MiXCR. The data contain roughly 650,000 distinct CDR3 sequences, 12% to 15% of them seen just once; the ten biggest clones take up 7.5% to 8%. The source of the sample is a study of response to subunit inactivated influenza vaccine. Study outcomes and limitations: Every seasonal influenza vaccination brings in few new T cells, the authors suggested.

Sequenced material: PBMCs from blood, taken 14 to 15 days before vaccination. The clonotype originates from a man aged 45-65 years who received an inactivated influenza vaccine.

The CDR3 coding sequence is TGCGCCAGCGGAGGCTACCAAACGGGGACTAGCGTGGATGAGCAGTTCTTC. It codes for CASGGYQTGTSVDEQFF. The rearrangement links TRBV5-1 to TRBJ2-1; 10 bases fit TRBD2. The length of the CDR3 is 17 residues. Germline V gives CDR1 SGHRS, CDR2 YFSETQ. V lost 7 bases to trimming and J lost 8 bases; unmatched junction nucleotides: 18.